This TCR beta chain emerged from a study of cytomegalovirus exposure and HLA in healthy donors. Regarding the study as a whole: Per published reports, the classifier diagnosed cytomegalovirus status with high specificity and sensitivity.

On this clone itself: The antigen remains unidentified.

The CDR3 covers 16 residues. V lost 1 base and J lost 8; bases outside the gene matches: 10. Per germline, CDR1 SGHDN and CDR2 FVKESK. Sequencing used immunoSEQ multiplex PCR; TCRdb keeps in-frame clones, though not all of them. Of about 150,000 clones detected, about 89% appear once; the ten largest clones hold approximately 3.2%. The chain has TRBV14 and TRBJ2-1; 8 bases map to TRBD2. This sequence originates from a woman between 18 and 29 years old in good health and CMV-seropositive. Material for sequencing was PBMCs. The CDR3 coding sequence is TGTGCCAGCAGCCAAGCCGGGAGGGAGGGCCGCCATGAGCAGTTCTTC. Amino acids: CASSQAGREGRHEQFF. Combining the CDR3 with reference TRBV14 and TRBJ2-1 gives the whole variable domain EAGVTQFPSHSVIEKGQTVTLRCDPISGHDNLYWYRRVMGKEIKFLLHFVKESKQDESGMPNNRFLAERTGGTYSTLKVQPAELEDSGVYFCASSQAGREGRHEQFFGPGTRLTVL.